This record looks at one T cell receptor (beta chain) sequence and its context. The target antigen is unknown. Libraries were prepared by immunoSEQ multiplex PCR; TCRdb keeps only in-frame clonotypes and omits some of them. The sample has about 29,000 clones, over 75% seen once. CDR1 is SNHLY and CDR2 is FYNNEI in the germline V gene. The germline V and J ends were trimmed by 3 bases and 1 base, with 13 bases remaining between them. The CDR3 spans 15 residues. This record comes from a study of OX40 agonist ivuxolimab in advanced cancers. Regarding the study as a whole: There were also nonresponders showing low normalized T-cell clonal expansion.

The TCR originated in an adult with an advanced solid tumor such as melanoma, head and neck, liver or kidney cancer. This chain joins TRBV2 and TRBJ2-7; the D gene is possibly TRBD1 (6 bases). This specimen was CD4+ or CD8+ T cells sorted from blood, taken in a trial of the OX40 agonist ivuxolimab. The CDR3: CASSEGRGNSYEQYF. CDR3 bases: TGTGCCAGCAGTGAGGGCAGGGGTAATTCCTACGAGCAGTACTTC. Variable domain in full (rest from reference TRBV2 and TRBJ2-7): EPEVTQTPSHQVTQMGQEVILRCVPISNHLYFYWYRQILGQKVEFLVSFYNNEISEKSEIFDDQFSVERPDGSNFTLKIRSTKLEDSAMYFCASSEGRGNSYEQYFGPGTRLTVT.